The 10 T cell receptor beta chains below were found in one sample sequenced in a study of shared clonotypes between healthy human individuals. Repertoires were generated with immunoSEQ multiplex PCR, while TCRdb's copy carries only in-frame clones and drops some. The sample lists roughly 2 million clones; approximately 94% were seen once. The sample consisted of naive CD4+ T cells sorted from blood. Subset specified: CD45RA+ positively selected. These TCRs come from a man aged 18 to 30 in good health.

This chain links TRBV6-6 with TRBJ1-2, with 7 bases matching TRBD1. The CDR3 consists of 15 residues. Germline lookup yields CDR1 MNHNY and CDR2 SVGAGI (reference sequence). The V gene end was trimmed by 2 bases and the J gene end by 8 bases; junction bases not matched to a gene: 11. The CDR3 sequence is CASSYPDRDLAGYTF. CDR3 in DNA: TGTGCCAGCAGTTACCCCGACAGGGATCTAGCGGGCTACACCTTC.

V is TRBV19 and J is TRBJ2-7, with TRBD2 identical over 7 bases. There are 12 residues in the CDR3. Germline trimming cut 9 bases from V and 3 bases from J; bases unmatched to any gene: 5. The germline V gene encodes CDR1 LNHDA and CDR2 SQIVND (reference sequence). For the CDR3, the DNA is TGTGCCAGCGCCCGGGGGGACTACGAGCAGTACTTC. Amino acids: CASARGDYEQYF.

This clone appeared a single time. Germline and junction disagree at one end, which may indicate a read error. The rearrangement uses TRBV2 and TRBJ2-7; 9 nucleotides align to TRBD1. CDR1 and CDR2 from the germline V gene are SNHLY and FYNNEI. The CDR3 extends over 11 amino acids. Here the CDR3 DNA reads TGTGCCAGCAGATTAGGGACAGGGAATCGTTTC. The encoded protein is CASRLGTGNRF.

This clone occurred once. This sequence joins TRBV27 and TRBJ1-1; D call uncertain. Trimming removed 0 bases at V and 2 bases at J, with 10 bases between. Germline V gene sequence: CDR1 MNHEY, CDR2 SMNVEV (reference sequence). The CDR3 runs 15 residues. The CDR3 reads CASSLSTAPNTEAFF. Written as DNA, the CDR3 is TGTGCCAGCAGTTTATCGACGGCTCCCAACACTGAAGCTTTCTTT.

The chain has TRBV11-2 and TRBJ1-6; D not resolved. Germline CDR1 is SGHAT and CDR2 is FQNNGV. The V and J ends lost 5 bases and 0 bases respectively, with 17 bases between them. The CDR3 runs to 18 residues. This CDR3 is CASSVGVHLSSYNSPLHF. In DNA form, the CDR3 reads TGTGCCAGCAGCGTGGGTGTCCACCTCAGCTCCTATAATTCACCCCTCCACTTT. Full variable domain (missing parts from reference TRBV11-2 and TRBJ1-6): EAGVAQSPRYKIIEKRQSVAFWCNPISGHATLYWYQQILGQGPKLLIQFQNNGVVDDSQLPKDRFSAERLKGVDSTLKIQPAKLEDSAVYLCASSVGVHLSSYNSPLHFGNGTRLTVT.

The chain carries TRBV7-2 and TRBJ2-5, with TRBD1 as a possible D gene (5 bases). Germline CDR1 is SGHTA and CDR2 is FQGNSA. With 5 bases removed from V and 5 bases from J, the gap between germline ends came to 12 bases. This CDR3 is built from 13 residues. Written as DNA, the CDR3 is TGTGCCAGCAGCCCCGACAGTGGGGAGACCCAGTACTTC. Residues: CASSPDSGETQYF. The full variable domain, completed using reference TRBV7-2 and TRBJ2-5, is GAGVSQSPSNKVTEKGKDVELRCDPISGHTALYWYRQSLGQGLEFLIYFQGNSAPDKSGLPSDRFSAERTGGSVSTLTIQRTQQEDSAVYLCASSPDSGETQYFGPGTRLLVL.

The chain carries TRBV30 and TRBJ2-5; D possibly corresponds to TRBD1 (7 bases). The V and J ends lost 1 base and 0 bases respectively, with 18 bases between them. This CDR3 has 17 amino acids. Germline CDR1 is GTSNPN and CDR2 is SVGIG (reference sequence). Here the CDR3 reads CAWSGGTAKAHQETQYF. The CDR3 bases are TGTGCCTGGAGTGGCGGGACAGCCAAAGCCCACCAAGAGACCCAGTACTTC.

This chain links TRBV5-6 with TRBJ1-3; D ambiguous. V lost 1 base, J lost 0 bases, and 8 bases lay in between. The length of the CDR3 is 15 residues. Looked up from germline, CDR1 is SGHDT and CDR2 is YYEEEE. The chain's CDR3 is CASSLYGSSGNTIYF. CDR3 bases: TGTGCCAGCAGCTTGTATGGGAGCTCTGGAAACACCATATATTTT.

This clone was observed a single time. The chain joins TRBV5-6 to TRBJ2-7; perhaps TRBD1 as D (5 bases). The CDR3 extends over 15 amino acids. Germline V gene data show CDR1 as SGHDT and CDR2 as YYEEEE. Deletions cut 4 bases from V and 4 bases from J, with 18 bases between. The DNA of the CDR3 is TGTGCCAGCAGCGCGCTCCACAGGTCCCCTTACGAGCAGTACTTC. As protein: CASSALHRSPYEQYF.

The chain couples TRBV28 to TRBJ2-2; a weak D match, TRBD2 (7 bases). Trimming pared 5 bases from V and 4 bases from J, leaving 23 bases between. Germline CDR1 and CDR2: MDHEN and SYDVKM. The CDR3 is 18 amino acids. CDR3 sequence: CASSPLGGGGPVTGELFF. The CDR3 DNA reads TGTGCCAGCAGTCCACTGGGGGGCGGGGGCCCCGTCACCGGGGAGCTGTTTTTT.